This passage covers 20 T cell receptor beta chains from one sample sequenced in a study of CD8+CD57+ T cells in acquired aplastic anemia. The TCR beta profiling, which covered VDJ combination and CDR3 sequence, was carried out using genomic DNA as the template. In TCRdb, the reads were re-called with MiXCR into one record per CDR3 protein. Of some 180,000 distinct CDR3 sequences listed, around 63% are singletons. All sequencing subjects had displayed CD8+CD57+ cell expansion on flow cytometry. Sequenced sample: sorted CD4+, CD8+, or CD8+CD57+ T cells (not recorded which) from PBMCs. These receptors all stem from a human donor with aplastic anemia.

This clonotype was observed a handful of times. This chain links TRBV10-3 with TRBJ1-5; maybe TRBD1 (5 bases). The V end lost 0 bases, the J end lost 8 bases, and 11 bases lay between the germline ends. The germline CDR1 and CDR2 sequences are ENHRY and SYGVKD. The CDR3 contains 14 residues. Written as DNA, the CDR3 is TGTGCCATCAGTGAGTCGAGGGGACGCGAGCCCCAGCATTTT. Translating gives CAISESRGREPQHF.

This chain uses TRBV29-1 with TRBJ2-7, with D possibly matching TRBD2 (6 bases). Trimming left V 5 bases short and J 4 bases short, with 15 bases between. The germline V gene encodes CDR1 SQVTM and CDR2 ANQGSEA. The CDR3 totals 13 residues. CDR3 DNA sequence: TGCAGCGTTATACAGGAGGGGAAATACGAGCAGTACTTC. It specifies CSVIQEGKYEQYF.

The chain combines TRBV15 with TRBJ1-1; D is perhaps TRBD1 (6 bases). The CDR3 spans 13 residues. Per the germline V gene, CDR1 is LNHNV and CDR2 is YYDKDF (reference sequence). Trimming pared 5 bases from V and 10 bases from J, leaving 17 bases between. The CDR3 loop is CATSGHRVSVAFF. The CDR3 nucleotides read TGTGCCACCAGCGGTCACAGGGTTTCGGTAGCTTTCTTT.

The table lists this clonotype with a few counts. This sequence joins TRBV24-1 and TRBJ2-1; D perhaps matches TRBD1 (5 bases). Per the germline V gene, CDR1 is KGHDR and CDR2 is SFDVKD. The CDR3 length is 16 residues. Trimming left V 3 bases short and J 7 bases short, with 18 bases between. The CDR3 spells CATSDPLQVVGNEQFF. CDR3 sequence (DNA): TGTGCCACCAGTGATCCATTACAGGTTGTGGGGAATGAGCAGTTCTTC.

The genes are TRBV29-1 and TRBJ1-2; D may be TRBD1 (5 bases). Germline V gene data show CDR1 as SQVTM and CDR2 as ANQGSEA. V was trimmed by 5 bases and J by 4 bases, leaving 20 bases between them. The CDR3 contains 15 residues. The chain's CDR3 is CSVTGGSRGGYGYTF. As DNA, the CDR3 is TGCAGCGTTACGGGAGGGTCCCGGGGCGGCTATGGCTACACCTTC.

The chain combines TRBV10-3 with TRBJ2-2; 9 nucleotides line up with TRBD1. The trim removed 4 bases at V and 3 bases at J, leaving 0 bases unmatched. The CDR3 is 14 amino acids. CDR1 is ENHRY and CDR2 is SYGVKD in the germline V gene. This chain's CDR3 is CAISGDRDTGELFF. In DNA, the CDR3 is TGTGCCATCAGTGGGGACAGGGACACCGGGGAGCTGTTTTTT.

V gene TRBV20-1 combines with J gene TRBJ1-1; D gene uncertain. CDR3 size: 14 residues. Trimming took 3 bases from V and 0 from J, leaving 11 bases between them. Germline V gene lookup returns CDR1 DFQATT and CDR2 SNEGSKA (reference sequence). In nucleotides, the CDR3 is TGCAGTGCTAGTGTCGGAGCGGTGAACACTGAAGCTTTCTTT. Translation: CSASVGAVNTEAFF.

The V and J genes are TRBV25-1 and TRBJ2-6; the match to TRBD1 covers 7 bases. The V gene end was trimmed by 4 bases and the J gene end by 0 bases; junction bases not matched to a gene: 6. CDR3 length equals 17 residues. Germline-derived CDR1 and CDR2 are MGHDK and SYGVNS. In DNA form, the CDR3 reads TGTGCCAGCAGTGGGCAGGGGGTACCCTCTGGGGCCAACGTCCTGACTTTC. Translation: CASSGQGVPSGANVLTF.

This clonotype was seen only once. The chain uses TRBV20-1 and TRBJ2-7; the D is unclear. V was cut by 6 bases and J by 2 bases, with 20 bases left in between. The CDR3 covers 15 residues. Germline CDR1 and CDR2: DFQATT and SNEGSKA (reference sequence). CDR3 coding DNA: TGCAGTGCCAGCAGTGAAGGACGAACTACCTACGAGCAGTACTTC. This sequence encodes CSASSEGRTTYEQYF.

Details on this clonotype: Since a much larger clone is just one base distant, this may be a read error. The conserved final phenylalanine or tryptophan is absent from the CDR3, which likely points to a read error. The chain uses TRBV7-8 and TRBJ1-3; D unclear. This CDR3 has 12 amino acids. Germline V CDR1 and CDR2: SGHVS, FQNEAQ. The V end was cut by 3 bases, the J end by 0 bases, with 0 bases between. The chain's CDR3 is CASSFSGNTIYC. The CDR3 DNA reads as TGTGCCAGCAGCTTCTCTGGAAACACCATATATTGT.

V is TRBV29-1 and J is TRBJ1-6; the D gene is possibly TRBD1 (5 bases). Trimming stripped 6 bases from V and 1 base from J, with 7 bases between. Looked up from germline, CDR1 is SQVTM and CDR2 is ANQGSEA. The CDR3 spans 13 residues. CDR3 region: CSVGGSYNSPLHF. CDR3 nucleotides: TGCAGCGTGGGGGGATCCTATAATTCACCCCTCCACTTT.

There are many counts of this clonotype. This chain joins TRBV9 and TRBJ2-1; D possibly corresponds to TRBD1 (5 bases). Germline-derived CDR1 and CDR2 are SGDLS and YYNGEE. The length of the CDR3 is 15 residues. Trimming pared 3 bases from V and 2 bases from J, leaving 12 bases between. CDR3: CASSADTYTYNEQFF. The CDR3 DNA is TGTGCCAGCAGCGCGGACACCTATACCTACAATGAGCAGTTCTTC.

Many counts were recorded for this clonotype. This rearrangement joins TRBV14 to TRBJ1-1, with D unclear. In germline, CDR1 is SGHDN, CDR2 FVKESK. The CDR3 sequence is 15 residues long. Trimming shortened V by 1 base and J by 5 bases, and 14 bases separated the two germline ends. CDR3 loop: CASSQVSTPGTEAFF. DNA for the CDR3: TGTGCCAGCAGCCAAGTATCGACACCTGGGACTGAAGCTTTCTTT. The full variable domain, completed using reference TRBV14 and TRBJ1-1, is EAGVTQFPSHSVIEKGQTVTLRCDPISGHDNLYWYRRVMGKEIKFLLHFVKESKQDESGMPNNRFLAERTGGTYSTLKVQPAELEDSGVYFCASSQVSTPGTEAFFGQGTRLTVV.

Of note for this clonotype: This CDR3 is missing its conserved last phenylalanine or tryptophan, likely due to a read error. V gene TRBV20-1 combines with J gene TRBJ2-7; the D gene is possibly TRBD2 (7 bases). The germline V gene encodes CDR1 DFQATT and CDR2 SNEGSKA (reference sequence). Trimming cost V 2 bases and J 7 bases, with 21 bases left between them. The CDR3 contains 15 residues. The CDR3 is CSARRNTGGVLEQYL. In nucleotides, the CDR3 is TGCAGTGCTAGACGTAATACGGGGGGCGTTCTGGAGCAGTACCTC.

Here the CDR3 DNA reads TGTGCCAGCCGGCCGGGACCAACCTACGAGCAGTACTTC. Protein sequence: CASRPGPTYEQYF. J is TRBJ2-7 and V is TRBV7-3; D assignment may be TRBD1 or TRBD2 (5 bases each). CDR3 length: 13 amino acids. V lost 8 bases and J lost 2, with 13 bases in between. Germline values: CDR1 SGHTA, CDR2 FQGTGA.

The sample holds many counts of this clonotype. The chain joins TRBV5-8 to TRBJ1-5, with D hard to call. This CDR3 comprises 13 residues. Per germline, CDR1 SGHTS and CDR2 YDEGEE. The ends were cut back, 2 bases at V and 6 bases at J, with 9 bases in the middle. As DNA, the CDR3 is TGTGCCAGCAGCTTAATCCCTGGTCAGCCCCAGCATTTT. Translated: CASSLIPGQPQHF.

The chain uses TRBV24-1 and TRBJ1-5; 7 nucleotides line up with TRBD1. Germline trimming cut 7 bases from V and 6 bases from J; bases unmatched to any gene: 8. CDR3 length: 14 residues. Germline-derived CDR1 and CDR2 are KGHDR and SFDVKD. The CDR3 coding sequence is TGTGCCACCAGCCACGGACAGGCTGGTCAGCCCCAGCATTTT. Its protein is CATSHGQAGQPQHF.

The V call is TRBV15, the J call TRBJ2-7; D perhaps matches TRBD1 (6 bases). Germline CDR1 and CDR2: LNHNV and YYDKDF (reference sequence). Trimming stripped 0 bases from V and 1 base from J, with 13 bases between. The CDR3 runs 16 residues. CDR3 loop: CATSRDDTGKSYEQYF. DNA for the CDR3: TGTGCCACCAGCAGAGATGATACAGGGAAGTCCTACGAGCAGTACTTC. Using reference TRBV15 and TRBJ2-7 for the parts outside the CDR3, the full variable domain is DAMVIQNPRYQVTQFGKPVTLSCSQTLNHNVMYWYQQKSSQAPKLLFHYYDKDFNNEADTPDNFQSRRPNTSFCFLDIRSPGLGDTAMYLCATSRDDTGKSYEQYFGPGTRLTVT.

This clonotype was observed many times. The chain links TRBV12-3 or TRBV12-4 to TRBJ2-7; D remains unclear. The CDR3 has 11 amino acids. V shed 3 bases and J shed 7 bases, with 7 bases lying between them. The CDR3 DNA reads TGTGCCAGCAGTTTGGGATTTGAGCAGTACTTC. Translation gives CASSLGFEQYF.

This clonotype was counted only a few times. The rearrangement links TRBV7-8 to TRBJ2-3; 8 bases map to TRBD1. This CDR3 has 17 amino acids. V dropped 5 bases and J dropped 4; count of bases not matched to a gene: 14. The germline gives CDR1 SGHVS, CDR2 FQNEAQ. This CDR3 is CASSLGFLTGAADTQYF. Written as DNA, the CDR3 is TGTGCCAGCAGCCTTGGATTTTTGACAGGGGCAGCAGATACGCAGTATTTT.